The rows below give T cell receptor beta chains drawn from one sample of a study of blood T cells in healthy people across ages. TCRdb independently ran MiXCR on the 5' RACE reads; one entry per CDR3 protein. Of roughly 800,000 distinct CDR3 sequences listed, more than 45% are singletons. Sequencing was carried out using blood. The receptors were gathered from a man in his thirties or forties in good health. The CDR3 runs from the conserved cysteine through the conserved F or W. Each record gives: J gene, V gene, D gene, clone size, CDR3 DNA, CDR3 protein. A D gene is named only where the DNA matches it firmly. The listing skips clone size in some rows; elsewhere it reads once, few, many or a size class.

j_gene: TRBJ2-5
v_gene: TRBV6-4
d_gene: -
abundance: -
CDR3nt: TGTGCCAGCACCGTAGGGGTCTTGGCGGCGGGGTACTTC
CDR3aa: CASTVGVLAAGYF

j_gene: TRBJ2-7
v_gene: TRBV30
d_gene: -
abundance: -
CDR3nt: TGTGCCCAAGATAATTCCCGGGGTGCCTACGAGCAGTACTTC
CDR3aa: CAQDNSRGAYEQYF

j_gene: TRBJ1-5
v_gene: TRBV10-3
d_gene: TRBD1
abundance: few
CDR3nt: TGTGCCACGAAGAGTCCGGGACAGGGTCCTTTTAGCAATCAGCCCCAGCATTTT
CDR3aa: CATKSPGQGPFSNQPQHF

j_gene: TRBJ2-5
v_gene: TRBV10-2
d_gene: -
abundance: few
CDR3nt: TGCGCCACCGGCCCGAGAGCGGAGACCCAGTACTTC
CDR3aa: CATGPRAETQYF

j_gene: TRBJ1-1
v_gene: TRBV14
d_gene: -
abundance: -
CDR3nt: TGTGCCAGCAGCCAAGACCCCACTACAGGTACAGCTTTCTTT
CDR3aa: CASSQDPTTGTAFF

j_gene: TRBJ2-4
v_gene: TRBV9
d_gene: TRBD1
abundance: few
CDR3nt: TGTGCCAGCAGCCCCGGACAGGGGAGATTAAAGCAGTACTTC
CDR3aa: CASSPGQGRLKQYF

j_gene: TRBJ2-7
v_gene: TRBV11-2
d_gene: TRBD1
abundance: -
CDR3nt: TGTGCCAGCAGCTCCGGGACAGGGGGGCTCCACGAGCAGTACTTC
CDR3aa: CASSSGTGGLHEQYF

j_gene: TRBJ1-6
v_gene: TRBV5-1
d_gene: -
abundance: -
CDR3nt: TGCGCCAGCAGCTTAGGGGTCCAGGCGGAGTCACCCCTCCACTTT
CDR3aa: CASSLGVQAESPLHF

j_gene: TRBJ2-1
v_gene: TRBV12-3/TRBV12-4
d_gene: -
abundance: -
CDR3nt: TGTGCCGTTAGGGTGGCAGGCTTTTACAATGAGCAGTTCTTC
CDR3aa: CAVRVAGFYNEQFF

j_gene: TRBJ2-3
v_gene: TRBV20-1
d_gene: -
abundance: few
CDR3nt: TGCAGTGCTAGTCAGCGGGCCCGCGGGGATACGCAGTATTTT
CDR3aa: CSASQRARGDTQYF

j_gene: TRBJ2-7
v_gene: TRBV7-6
d_gene: TRBD1
abundance: -
CDR3nt: TGTGCCAGCAGCCCCGGGACAGGAGATAACGAGCAGTACTTC
CDR3aa: CASSPGTGDNEQYF

j_gene: TRBJ2-7
v_gene: TRBV7-9
d_gene: -
abundance: -
CDR3nt: TGTGCCAGCAGCTCGGCTAGCGCGAGCTCCTACGAGCAGTACTTC
CDR3aa: CASSSASASSYEQYF

j_gene: TRBJ2-1
v_gene: TRBV7-2
d_gene: -
abundance: -
CDR3nt: TGTGCCAGCACCTGGACCGGCACCCACAATGAGCAGTTCTTC
CDR3aa: CASTWTGTHNEQFF

j_gene: TRBJ2-3
v_gene: TRBV20-1
d_gene: TRBD2
abundance: -
CDR3nt: TGCAGTTGGCTAGCGGGGGGGTCTGTCGCAGATACGCAGTATTTT
CDR3aa: CSWLAGGSVADTQYF

j_gene: TRBJ2-7
v_gene: TRBV10-3
d_gene: -
abundance: -
CDR3nt: TGTGCCATCAGTGAGAGGGGACCCTACGAGCAGTACTTC
CDR3aa: CAISERGPYEQYF

j_gene: TRBJ1-2
v_gene: TRBV20-1
d_gene: -
abundance: -
CDR3nt: TGCAGTGCTAGAGATGGTTCTACGGGCGGACAGCGCTATGGCTACACCTTC
CDR3aa: CSARDGSTGGQRYGYTF

j_gene: TRBJ2-3
v_gene: TRBV10-3
d_gene: -
abundance: -
CDR3nt: TGTGCCATCACTCGGACTCTGAGCACAGATACGCAGTATTTT
CDR3aa: CAITRTLSTDTQYF